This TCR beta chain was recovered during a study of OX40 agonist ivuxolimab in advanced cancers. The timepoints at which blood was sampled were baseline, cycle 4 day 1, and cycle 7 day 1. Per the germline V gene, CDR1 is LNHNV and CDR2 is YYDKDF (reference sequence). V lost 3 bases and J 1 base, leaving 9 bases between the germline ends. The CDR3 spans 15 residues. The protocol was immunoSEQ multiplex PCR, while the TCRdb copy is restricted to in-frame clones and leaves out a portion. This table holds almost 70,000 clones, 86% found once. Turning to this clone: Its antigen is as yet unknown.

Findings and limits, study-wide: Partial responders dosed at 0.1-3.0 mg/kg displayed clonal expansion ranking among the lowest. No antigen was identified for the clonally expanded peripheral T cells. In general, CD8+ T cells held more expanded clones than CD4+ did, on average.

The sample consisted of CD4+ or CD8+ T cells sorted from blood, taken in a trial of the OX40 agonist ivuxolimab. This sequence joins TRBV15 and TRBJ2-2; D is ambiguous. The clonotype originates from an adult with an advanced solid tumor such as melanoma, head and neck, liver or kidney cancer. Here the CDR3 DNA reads TGTGCCACCAGCAGTTACGGACGGAACACCGGGGAGCTGTTTTTT. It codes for CATSSYGRNTGELFF. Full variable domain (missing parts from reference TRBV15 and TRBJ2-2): DAMVIQNPRYQVTQFGKPVTLSCSQTLNHNVMYWYQQKSSQAPKLLFHYYDKDFNNEADTPDNFQSRRPNTSFCFLDIRSPGLGDTAMYLCATSSYGRNTGELFFGEGSRLTVL.